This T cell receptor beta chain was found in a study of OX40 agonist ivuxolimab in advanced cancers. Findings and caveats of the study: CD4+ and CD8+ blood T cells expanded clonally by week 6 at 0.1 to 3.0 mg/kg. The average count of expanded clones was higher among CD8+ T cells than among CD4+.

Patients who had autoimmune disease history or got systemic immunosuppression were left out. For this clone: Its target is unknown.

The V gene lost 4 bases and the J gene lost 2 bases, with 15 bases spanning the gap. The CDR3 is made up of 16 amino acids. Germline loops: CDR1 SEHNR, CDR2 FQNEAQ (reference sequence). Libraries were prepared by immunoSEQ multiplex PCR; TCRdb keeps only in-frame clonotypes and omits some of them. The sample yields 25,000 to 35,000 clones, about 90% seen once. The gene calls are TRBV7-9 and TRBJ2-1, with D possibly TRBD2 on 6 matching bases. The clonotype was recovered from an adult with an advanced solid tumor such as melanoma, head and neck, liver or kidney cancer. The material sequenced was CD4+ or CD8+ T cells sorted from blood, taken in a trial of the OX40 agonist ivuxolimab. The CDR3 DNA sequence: TGTGCCAGCAGCTCCTTAGGTGGGAGGACCTACAATGAGCAGTTCTTC. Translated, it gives CASSSLGGRTYNEQFF.